What follows is one T cell receptor beta chain and its context. No cognate antigen has been identified for it. Per-nucleotide qualities are absent, and no much larger clonotype sits a single base away. The listed sequencing device is Illumina NovaSeq 6000. TCR cDNA was synthesized by 5'RACE template switching, through which a universal primer site and unique molecular identifiers were introduced. Priming for cDNA synthesis came from both the TCR alpha and TCR beta constant segments. Two PCR steps were used to amplify libraries, with sample barcodes and sequencing adapters being added in the second step. Libraries were sequenced on Illumina HiSeq 2500 (2x100 bp) or NovaSeq (2x150 bp). The original pipeline was this. Demultiplexing of reads and collapsing into UMI consensus sequences were performed with MIGEC, and V(D)J alignment was carried out with MiXCR. Using edgeR on replicate PBMC samples, clonotypes were called vaccine-responding if FDR was below 0.01 and the log2 fold change was above 5 up to day 15. Each bulk clonotype received a CD4 or CD8 identity based on whether the sequenced CD4 or CD8 repertoire contained that clonotype at higher abundance. The public reads were reprocessed in TCRdb via fastp at Q25 and MiXCR, keeping in-frame beta chains. When rows share a CDR3 protein, they turn into one entry using the most common DNA and genes. The V and J calls and clone size come from TCRdb's table, not from the authors' own analysis. Here the sample has about 350,000 distinct CDR3 sequences; under 15% occur a single time. Of the sample, approximately 3.3% falls within the top ten clones.

The germline V gene encodes CDR1 SGHTA and CDR2 FQGNSA. The CDR3 numbers 12 residues from cysteine through phenylalanine. Only the CDR3 region is kept as DNA, spanning 36 bases read in frame from base 1. A distance of 9 bases separates the germline ends of V and J, which lose 5 bases and 8 bases respectively. The sample comes from a study of T cells after yellow fever vaccination (dated by TCRdb to between 2018 and 2021). Some background on the complete study: The SMART-Seq v4 Ultra Low Input RNA kit was used to prepare libraries from fractions with low cell numbers. To track T-cell clones before and after primary and booster YFV17D yellow fever vaccination, bulk TCR alpha and beta repertoires were sequenced longitudinally. The cohort comprised two healthy male donors, one aged 18 to 29 and one aged 30 to 39 years. Bulk PBMC replicates and cell subsets were isolated from blood drawn at multiple timepoints before and after both primary and secondary immunization. Here is what the overall study found, with its caveats: FACS-sorted repertoires could contain abundant contaminating clonotypes from the bulk population, so computational filtering was required. The study included only two donors, which limits how far the findings can be generalized. The secondary T-cell response was found to be weaker but faster than the primary response, with a peak reached on day 5 rather than on day 15. After the booster, most of the clones that had expanded following primary vaccination were detected again (almost 98% of CD4 and 80% to 90% of CD8), which suggests that memory was broadly maintained. A small fraction of clonotypes showed up in both the CD4 and CD8 compartments, probably as a result of convergent recombination.

The treatment or condition label for this specimen denotes: live attenuated yellow fever vaccine strain. PBMCs were isolated from peripheral blood using a standard Ficoll-Paque protocol. Dynabeads CD4 and CD8 positive selection kits were used to isolate CD4 and CD8 T-cell fractions. RNA was extracted with TriZol from bulk PBMCs, CD4 and CD8 fractions, and dextramer-positive and dextramer-negative fractions. The clonotype comes from a man between 18 and 35 years old who received the YFV17D yellow fever vaccine. Recombination connected TRBV7-2 to TRBJ2-2; a tentative D call is TRBD2 (5 bases match). Sequences were derived from CD4+ T cells sorted from PBMCs, sampled 15 days after the yellow fever booster vaccination. The bases read TGTGCCAGCAGCGAAGGACTTGGGGAGCTGTTTTTT. Translated, this gives CASSEGLGELFF. Outside the CDR3, residues come from the reference TRBV7-2 and TRBJ2-2 proteins, so the full variable domain is: GAGVSQSPSNKVTEKGKDVELRCDPISGHTALYWYRQSLGQGLEFLIYFQGNSAPDKSGLPSDRFSAERTGGSVSTLTIQRTQQEDSAVYLCASSEGLGELFFGEGSRLTVL.